One sample yielded the 3 T cell receptor beta chains listed below, sequenced in a study of regulatory T cells in long-lasting Graves disease. Time point specified: newly diagnosed GD, antithyroid drugs for less than 3 months. Generation of the TCR library employed RNA extracted from PBMCs. With iRepertoire HTBI primers and Arm-PCR of CDR3 regions, TCR beta libraries were built. TCRdb passed the multiplex PCR reads through MiXCR, listing each CDR3 protein once. This table has 400,000 to 500,000 distinct CDR3 sequences, about 15% appearing once. Another study also made use of these data, one on T cells in Graves' hyperthyroidism and ophthalmopathy.

This specimen was peripheral blood mononuclear cells (PBMCs), taken at new diagnosis, from a patient treated with antithyroid drugs. The receptor set was obtained from a woman aged 25-40 years with Graves disease.

This clonotype appeared many times. The V gene is TRBV7-3, the J gene TRBJ2-1; 15 positions agree with TRBD2. V lost 5 bases to trimming and J lost 9 bases; unmatched junction nucleotides: 5. The CDR3 is 15 residues long. The germline V gene encodes CDR1 SGHTA and CDR2 FQGTGA. The CDR3 is CASSGLAGGQSEQFF. In DNA form, the CDR3 reads TGTGCCAGCAGCGGACTAGCGGGAGGGCAAAGTGAGCAGTTCTTC.

This clonotype was seen more than once but under ten times. This chain links TRBV19 with TRBJ2-2, with 7 bases fitting TRBD2. The length of the CDR3 is 16 residues. Germline CDR1 reads LNHDA; CDR2 reads SQIVND (reference sequence). Trimming took 1 base from V and 3 from J; bases not matched to a gene: 5. The CDR3 bases are TGTGCCAGTAGTATAGTGCGGGAGTGGGACACCGGGGAGCTGTTTTTT. The encoded protein is CASSIVREWDTGELFF.

This clonotype has at least ten counts. CDR3 sequence reads: CASSEARGGAKLFF. Here the CDR3 DNA reads TGTGCCAGCAGTGAAGCTAGGGGGGGTGCAAAACTGTTTTTT. The chain uses TRBV2 and TRBJ1-4, with D possibly being TRBD1 (6 bases). Trimming shortened V by 0 bases and J by 10 bases, and 12 bases separated the two germline ends. Germline values: CDR1 SNHLY, CDR2 FYNNEI. CDR3 length equals 14 residues.